Presented here are 5 T cell receptor beta chains from one specimen sequenced in a study of cytomegalovirus exposure and HLA in healthy donors. The PCR had 60 Vbeta and 13 Jbeta primers. The table came from immunoSEQ multiplex PCR; TCRdb's copy has only in-frame clones and leaves some out. This table has under 200,000 clones, roughly 80% appearing once. The sequenced sample was PBMCs. Every receptor here comes from a female donor in good health and CMV-seronegative.

This chain uses TRBV6-9 with TRBJ1-1, with D perhaps matching TRBD1 (5 bases). The CDR3 extends over 13 amino acids. V was cut by 5 bases and J by 5 bases, with 12 bases left in between. Per the germline V gene, CDR1 is MNHGY and CDR2 is SVAAGI. The chain's CDR3 is CASSRQGKTEAFF. In DNA, the CDR3 is TGTGCCAGCAGTCGCCAGGGAAAAACTGAAGCTTTCTTT.

CDR3 loop: CASRIQGDETQYF. The CDR3, as DNA: TGTGCCAGCAGAATACAGGGGGATGAGACCCAGTACTTC. The V gene is TRBV28, the J gene TRBJ2-5, with 8 bases identical to TRBD1. The ends lost 6 bases at V and 5 bases at J; junction bases unmatched: 5. This CDR3 has 13 amino acids. Germline values: CDR1 MDHEN, CDR2 SYDVKM.

This sequence joins TRBV27 and TRBJ2-3, with TRBD2 as a possible D gene (5 bases). From germline, CDR1 is MNHEY and CDR2 SMNVEV (reference sequence). V lost 3 bases and J 2 bases, leaving 9 bases between the germline ends. The CDR3 spans 14 residues. The CDR3 sequence: CASSLQRPTDTQYF. For the CDR3, the DNA is TGTGCCAGCAGTTTGCAGCGGCCCACAGATACGCAGTATTTT.

V and J are TRBV6-1 and TRBJ2-5, with 7 bases lining up with TRBD1. The V and J ends lost 4 bases and 4 bases, in that order; junction bases with no gene match: 3. CDR3 length: 13 residues. Germline V lookup: CDR1 MNHNS, CDR2 SASEGT. Written as DNA, the CDR3 is TGTGCCAGCAGTGGAGGGGGCGTAGAGACCCAGTACTTC. Translating gives CASSGGGVETQYF.

Note on this clone: Compared with germline, one end of the junction differs, possibly owing to a read error. The chain employs TRBV27 and TRBJ1-1; D remains unclear. The CDR3 extends over 12 amino acids. Germline CDR1 MNHEY, CDR2 SMNVEV (reference sequence). This CDR3 is CASGFSGTEAFF. The CDR3 DNA sequence: TGTGCCAGCGGTTTTTCGGGCACTGAAGCTTTCTTT.